This T cell receptor beta chain was obtained from a study of blood T cell repertoires in COVID-19. About the study: COVID-19 samples, acute and convalescent, were from the United States, Italy and Spain. The cDNA or gDNA used as material had been derived from T cells, B-cell-depleted T cells, or PBMCs.

Here immunoSEQ multiplex PCR was the method, and the copy in TCRdb shows in-frame clones only, minus some. The sample consists of about 35,000 clones, roughly 80% of them appearing once. The V and J ends lost 6 bases and 4 bases, in that order; junction bases with no gene match: 14. This CDR3 has 16 amino acids. Germline assignment: CDR1 LGHNT and CDR2 FRNRAP. The TCR originated in a man aged 60 to 69 in a cohort sampled during active COVID-19. V gene TRBV12-5 combines with J gene TRBJ2-7; 8 nucleotides align to TRBD1. The sequencing input was peripheral blood. CDR3 DNA sequence: TGTGCTAGTGGCCGCTCGGGACAGGAGTATTCGTACGAGCAGTACTTC. This codes for CASGRSGQEYSYEQYF.